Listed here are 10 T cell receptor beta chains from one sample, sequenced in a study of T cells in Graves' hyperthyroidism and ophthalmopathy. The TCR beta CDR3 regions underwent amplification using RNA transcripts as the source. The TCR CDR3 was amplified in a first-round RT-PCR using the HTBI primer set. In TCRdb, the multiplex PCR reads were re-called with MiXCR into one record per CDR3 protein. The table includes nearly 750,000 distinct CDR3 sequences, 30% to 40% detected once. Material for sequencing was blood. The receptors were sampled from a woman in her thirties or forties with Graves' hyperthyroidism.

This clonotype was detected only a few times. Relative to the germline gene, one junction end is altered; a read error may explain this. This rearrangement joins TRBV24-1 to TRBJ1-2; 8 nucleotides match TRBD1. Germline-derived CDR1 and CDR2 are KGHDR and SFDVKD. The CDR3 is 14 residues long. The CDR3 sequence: CASSYIDRGKGYTF. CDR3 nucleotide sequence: TGTGCCAGCAGTTATATCGACAGGGGTAAAGGCTACACCTTC.

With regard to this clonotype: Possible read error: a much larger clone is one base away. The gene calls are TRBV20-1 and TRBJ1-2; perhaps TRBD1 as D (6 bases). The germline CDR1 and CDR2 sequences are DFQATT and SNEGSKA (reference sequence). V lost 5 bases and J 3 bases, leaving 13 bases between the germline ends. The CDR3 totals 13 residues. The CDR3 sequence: CSARDKGDYGYTF. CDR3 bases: TGCAGTGCTCGGGACAAGGGAGACTATGGCTACACCTTC.

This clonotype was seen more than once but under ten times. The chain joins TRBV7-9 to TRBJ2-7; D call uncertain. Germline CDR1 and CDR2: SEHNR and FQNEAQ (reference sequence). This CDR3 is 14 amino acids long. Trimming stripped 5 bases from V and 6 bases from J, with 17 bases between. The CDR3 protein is CASSLVGFVGEQYF. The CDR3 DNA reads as TGTGCCAGCAGCCTCGTGGGGTTTGTGGGCGAGCAGTACTTC. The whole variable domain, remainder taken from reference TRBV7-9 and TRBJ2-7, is DTGVSQNPRHKITKRGQNVTFRCDPISEHNRLYWYRQTLGQGPEFLTYFQNEAQLEKSRLLSDRFSAERPKGSFSTLEIQRTEQGDSAMYLCASSLVGFVGEQYFGPGTRLTVT.

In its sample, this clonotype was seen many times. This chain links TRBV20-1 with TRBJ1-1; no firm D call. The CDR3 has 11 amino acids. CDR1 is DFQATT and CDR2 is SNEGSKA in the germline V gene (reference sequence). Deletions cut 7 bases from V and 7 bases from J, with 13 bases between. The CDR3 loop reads CSEVDSGEAFF. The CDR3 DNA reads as TGCAGTGAGGTGGATTCGGGTGAAGCTTTCTTT.

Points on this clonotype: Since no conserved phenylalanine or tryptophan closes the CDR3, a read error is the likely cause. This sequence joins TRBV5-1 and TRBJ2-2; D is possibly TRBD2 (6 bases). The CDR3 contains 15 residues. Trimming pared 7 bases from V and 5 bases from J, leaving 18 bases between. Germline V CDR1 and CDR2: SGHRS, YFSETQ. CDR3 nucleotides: TGCGCCAGCGCAGATCGGGCTAGCGCTACCGGGGAGCTGTTTCTT. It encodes CASADRASATGELFL.

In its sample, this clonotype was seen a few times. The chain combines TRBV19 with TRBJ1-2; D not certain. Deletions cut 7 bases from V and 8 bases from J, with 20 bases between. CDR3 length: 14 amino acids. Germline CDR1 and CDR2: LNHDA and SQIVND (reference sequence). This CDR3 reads CASNLGLSARGYTF. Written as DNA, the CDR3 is TGTGCCAGTAACCTTGGACTTTCCGCTCGGGGCTACACCTTC.

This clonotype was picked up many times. Here the CDR3 DNA reads TGTGCCAGCACGCCGGGACTAGCTGACGAGCAGTACTTC. Encoded protein: CASTPGLADEQYF. The chain joins TRBV9 to TRBJ2-7, with 9 bases that match TRBD2. This CDR3 has 13 amino acids. Trimming cost V 6 bases and J 5 bases; bases outside gene matches: 6. Germline CDR1 is SGDLS and CDR2 is YYNGEE.

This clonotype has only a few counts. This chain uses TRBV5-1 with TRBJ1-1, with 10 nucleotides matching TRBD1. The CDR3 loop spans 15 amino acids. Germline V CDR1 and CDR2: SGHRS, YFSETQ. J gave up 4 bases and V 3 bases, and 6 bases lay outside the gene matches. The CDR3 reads CASSWTGGRTTEAFF. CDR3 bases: TGCGCCAGCAGCTGGACAGGGGGAAGGACCACTGAAGCTTTCTTT.

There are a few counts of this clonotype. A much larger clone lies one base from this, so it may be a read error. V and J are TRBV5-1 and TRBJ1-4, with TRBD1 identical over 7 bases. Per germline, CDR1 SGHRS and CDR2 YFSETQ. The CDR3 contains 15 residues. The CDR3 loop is CASSLAAQGSEELFF. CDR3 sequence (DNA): TGCGCCAGCAGCTTGGCCGCACAGGGGAGTGAAGAACTGTTTTTT. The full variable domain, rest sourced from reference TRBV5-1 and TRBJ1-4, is KAGVTQTPRYLIKTRGQQVTLSCSPISGHRSVSWYQQTPGQGLQFLFEYFSETQRNKGNFPGRFSGRQFSNSRSEMNVSTLELGDSALYLCASSLAAQGSEELFFGSGTQLSVL.

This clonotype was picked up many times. CDR3 residues: CASSPRPADQPQHF. Written as DNA, the CDR3 is TGTGCCAGCAGCCCTCGCCCAGCGGACCAGCCCCAGCATTTT. The chain uses TRBV11-2 and TRBJ1-5; D is unresolved. Germline V gene sequence: CDR1 SGHAT, CDR2 FQNNGV. Deletions cut 5 bases from V and 7 bases from J, with 15 bases between. This CDR3 spans 14 amino acids.